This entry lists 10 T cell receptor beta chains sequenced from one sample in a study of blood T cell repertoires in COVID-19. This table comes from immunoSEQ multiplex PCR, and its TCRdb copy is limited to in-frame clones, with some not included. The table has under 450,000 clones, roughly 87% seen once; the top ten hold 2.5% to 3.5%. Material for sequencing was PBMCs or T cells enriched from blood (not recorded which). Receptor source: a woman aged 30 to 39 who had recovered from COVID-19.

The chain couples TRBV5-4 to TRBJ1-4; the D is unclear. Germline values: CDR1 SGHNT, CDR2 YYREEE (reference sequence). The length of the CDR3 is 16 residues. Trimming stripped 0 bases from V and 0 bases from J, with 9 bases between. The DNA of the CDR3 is TGTGCCAGCAGCTTGGGAAATACAGCAACTAATGAAAAACTGTTTTTT. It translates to CASSLGNTATNEKLFF.

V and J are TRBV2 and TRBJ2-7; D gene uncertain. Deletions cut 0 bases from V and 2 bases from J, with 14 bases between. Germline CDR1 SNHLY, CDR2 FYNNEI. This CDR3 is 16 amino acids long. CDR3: CASSEAWAAPPYEQYF. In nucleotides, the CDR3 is TGTGCCAGCAGTGAAGCTTGGGCAGCTCCCCCCTACGAGCAGTACTTC.

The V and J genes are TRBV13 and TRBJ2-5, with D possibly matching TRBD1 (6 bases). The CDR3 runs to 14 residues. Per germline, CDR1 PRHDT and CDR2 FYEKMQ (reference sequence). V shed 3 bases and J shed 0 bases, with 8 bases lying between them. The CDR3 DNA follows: TGTGCCAGCAGCTTGAGACAGGACCAAGAGACCCAGTACTTC. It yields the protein CASSLRQDQETQYF.

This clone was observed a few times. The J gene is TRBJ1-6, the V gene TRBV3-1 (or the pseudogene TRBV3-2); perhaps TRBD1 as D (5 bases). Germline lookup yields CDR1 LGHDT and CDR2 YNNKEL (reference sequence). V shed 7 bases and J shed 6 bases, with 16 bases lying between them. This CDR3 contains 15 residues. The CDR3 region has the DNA TGTGCCAGCACCAGAACCGGGCAGGGTAATTCACCCCTCCACTTT. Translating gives CASTRTGQGNSPLHF.

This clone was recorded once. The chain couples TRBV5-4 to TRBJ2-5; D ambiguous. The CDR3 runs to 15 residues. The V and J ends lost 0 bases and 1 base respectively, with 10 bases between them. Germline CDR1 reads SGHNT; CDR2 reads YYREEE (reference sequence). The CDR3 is CASSLAPMSQETQYF. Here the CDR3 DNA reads TGTGCCAGCAGCTTGGCCCCCATGAGCCAAGAGACCCAGTACTTC.

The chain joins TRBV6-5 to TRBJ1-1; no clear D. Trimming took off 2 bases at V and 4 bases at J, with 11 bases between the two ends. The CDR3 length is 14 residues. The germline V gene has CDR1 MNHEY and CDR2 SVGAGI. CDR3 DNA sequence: TGTGCCAGCAGTTACAAGGCGCAGGCCACTGAAGCTTTCTTT. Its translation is CASSYKAQATEAFF.

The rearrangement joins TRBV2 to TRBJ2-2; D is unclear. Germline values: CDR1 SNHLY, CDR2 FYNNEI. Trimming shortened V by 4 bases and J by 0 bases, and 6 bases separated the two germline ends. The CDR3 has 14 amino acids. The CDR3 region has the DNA TGTGCCAGCAGTGCCACTACGAACACCGGGGAGCTGTTTTTT. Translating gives CASSATTNTGELFF.

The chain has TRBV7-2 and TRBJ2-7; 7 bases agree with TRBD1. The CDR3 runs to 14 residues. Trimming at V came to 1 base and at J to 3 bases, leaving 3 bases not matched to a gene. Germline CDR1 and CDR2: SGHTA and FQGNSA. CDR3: CASSLGDSYYEQYF. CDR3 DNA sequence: TGTGCCAGCAGCTTAGGGGACAGCTACTACGAGCAGTACTTC.

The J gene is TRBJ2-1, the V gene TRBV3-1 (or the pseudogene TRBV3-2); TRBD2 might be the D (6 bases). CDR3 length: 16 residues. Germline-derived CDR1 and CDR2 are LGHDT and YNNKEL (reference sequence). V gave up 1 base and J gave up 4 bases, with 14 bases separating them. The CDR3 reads CASSQVFWDSYNEQFF. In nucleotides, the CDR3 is TGTGCCAGCAGCCAAGTATTTTGGGACTCTTACAATGAGCAGTTCTTC.

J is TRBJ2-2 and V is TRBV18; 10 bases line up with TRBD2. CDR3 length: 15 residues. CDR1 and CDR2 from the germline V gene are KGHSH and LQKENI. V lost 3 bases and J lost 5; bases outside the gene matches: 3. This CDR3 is CASSPLAGETGELFF. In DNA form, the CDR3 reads TGTGCCAGCTCACCTCTAGCGGGAGAAACCGGGGAGCTGTTTTTT.